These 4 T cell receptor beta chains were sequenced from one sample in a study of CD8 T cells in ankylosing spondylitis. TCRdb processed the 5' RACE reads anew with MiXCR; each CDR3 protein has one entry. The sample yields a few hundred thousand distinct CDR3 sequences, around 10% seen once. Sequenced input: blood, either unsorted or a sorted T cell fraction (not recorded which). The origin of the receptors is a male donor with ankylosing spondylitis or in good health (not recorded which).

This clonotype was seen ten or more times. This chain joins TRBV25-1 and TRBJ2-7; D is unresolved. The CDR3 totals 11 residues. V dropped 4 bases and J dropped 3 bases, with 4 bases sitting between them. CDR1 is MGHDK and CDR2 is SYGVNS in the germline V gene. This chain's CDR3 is CASSAHYEQYF. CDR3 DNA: TGTGCCAGCAGTGCCCACTACGAGCAGTACTTC.

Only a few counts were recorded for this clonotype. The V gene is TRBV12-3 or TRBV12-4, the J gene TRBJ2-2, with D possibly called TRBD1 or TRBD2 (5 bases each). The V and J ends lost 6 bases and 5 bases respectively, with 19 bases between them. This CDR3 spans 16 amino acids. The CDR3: CASRDPGPDLTGELFF. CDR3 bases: TGTGCCAGCAGGGACCCGGGACCAGACCTAACCGGGGAGCTGTTTTTT.

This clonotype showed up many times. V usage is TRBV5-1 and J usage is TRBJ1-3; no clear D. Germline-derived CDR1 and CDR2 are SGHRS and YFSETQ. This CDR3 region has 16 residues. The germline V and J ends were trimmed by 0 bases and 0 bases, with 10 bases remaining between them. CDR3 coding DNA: TGCGCCAGCAGCTTGGAGTTGGCGGGCTCTGGAAACACCATATATTTT. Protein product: CASSLELAGSGNTIYF. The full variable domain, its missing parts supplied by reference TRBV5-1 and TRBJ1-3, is KAGVTQTPRYLIKTRGQQVTLSCSPISGHRSVSWYQQTPGQGLQFLFEYFSETQRNKGNFPGRFSGRQFSNSRSEMNVSTLELGDSALYLCASSLELAGSGNTIYFGEGSWLTVV.

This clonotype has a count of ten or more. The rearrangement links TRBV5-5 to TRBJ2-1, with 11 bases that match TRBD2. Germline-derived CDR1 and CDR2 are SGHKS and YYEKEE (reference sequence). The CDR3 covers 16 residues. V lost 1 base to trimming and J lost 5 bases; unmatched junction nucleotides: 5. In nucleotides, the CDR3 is TGTGCCAGCAGCTTGACTAGCGGGGGATCCCACAATGAGCAGTTCTTC. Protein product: CASSLTSGGSHNEQFF.